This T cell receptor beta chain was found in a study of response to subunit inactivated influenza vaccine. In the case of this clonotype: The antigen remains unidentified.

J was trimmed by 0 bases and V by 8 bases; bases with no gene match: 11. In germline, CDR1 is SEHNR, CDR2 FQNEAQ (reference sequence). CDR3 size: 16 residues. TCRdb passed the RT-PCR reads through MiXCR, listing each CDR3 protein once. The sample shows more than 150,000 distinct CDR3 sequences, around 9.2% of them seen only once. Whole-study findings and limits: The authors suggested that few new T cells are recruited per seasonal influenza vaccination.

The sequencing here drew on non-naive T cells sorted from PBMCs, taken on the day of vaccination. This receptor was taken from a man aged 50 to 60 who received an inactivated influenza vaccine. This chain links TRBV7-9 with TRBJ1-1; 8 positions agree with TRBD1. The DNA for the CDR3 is TGTGCCAGCCTAACCACAGGGGGAACTCTGAACACTGAAGCTTTCTTT. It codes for CASLTTGGTLNTEAFF.